A single sample gave rise to the 26 T cell receptor beta chains below, sequenced in a study of blood T cells in healthy people across ages. A second PCR of roughly 7 to 11 cycles used a sample-barcoded 5' primer and a J-beta primer mix. TCRdb ran MiXCR on the 5' RACE reads and lists one entry per CDR3 protein. Of 1,800,000 or so distinct CDR3 sequences in the sample, roughly two fifths were seen once. Sequencing input: blood. These receptors were collected from a human donor in good health.

In its sample, this clonotype was seen a few times. The chain joins TRBV29-1 to TRBJ2-7; TRBD1 matches 10 bases. V trimming: 6 bases; J trimming: 3 bases; junction bases outside the gene matches: 5. Germline V lookup: CDR1 SQVTM, CDR2 ANQGSEA. This CDR3 spans 13 amino acids. The CDR3 here is CSVGTGAFYEQYF. The CDR3 DNA reads TGCAGCGTGGGGACAGGGGCTTTCTACGAGCAGTACTTC.

V and J are TRBV12-3 or TRBV12-4 and TRBJ2-1, with a tentative D call TRBD2 (6 bases). The CDR3 has 16 amino acids. V was pared by 8 bases and J by 2 bases, with 19 bases between. This CDR3 reads CASRRGGSRPYNEQFF. The CDR3 DNA reads TGTGCCAGCCGGAGGGGAGGATCTAGGCCCTACAATGAGCAGTTCTTC.

V and J are TRBV5-6 and TRBJ2-5, with 10 bases aligning to TRBD1. The ends lost 4 bases at V and 1 base at J; junction bases unmatched: 16. The CDR3 has 19 amino acids. CDR1 and CDR2 (germline): SGHDT, YYEEEE. CDR3 amino acids: CASSQRQGARMVGQETQYF. CDR3 nucleotides: TGTGCCAGCAGCCAGAGACAGGGGGCGCGTATGGTAGGCCAAGAGACCCAGTACTTC.

V and J are TRBV6-2 or TRBV6-3 and TRBJ2-5; no definite D call. Germline V gene lookup returns CDR1 MNHEY and CDR2 SVGEGT. V was clipped by 4 bases and J by 5 bases, with 11 bases between them. CDR3 size: 13 residues. The CDR3 region has the DNA TGTGCCAGCAGTTCCTACCTCCATGAGACCCAGTACTTC. Its protein product is CASSSYLHETQYF.

This clonotype was counted between two and nine times. The CDR3 is CASSHWHRWGQNQPQHF. The CDR3 DNA is TGTGCCAGCAGTCATTGGCACCGCTGGGGACAGAATCAGCCCCAGCATTTT. The chain combines TRBV6-2 or TRBV6-3 with TRBJ1-5, with 7 bases matching TRBD1. Losses at the gene ends were 5 bases for V and 4 bases for J; bases not matched to a gene: 14. The CDR3 spans 17 residues. Looked up from germline, CDR1 is MNHEY and CDR2 is SVGEGT.

The chain couples TRBV5-1 to TRBJ2-5; D may match TRBD1 or TRBD2 (6 bases each). Germline lookup yields CDR1 SGHRS and CDR2 YFSETQ. The CDR3 extends over 14 amino acids. V lost 3 bases to trimming and J lost 5 bases, with 14 bases between them. As DNA, the CDR3 is TGCGCCAGCAGCTCTCACGGGGGCGAGGAGACCCAGTACTTC. Its translation: CASSSHGGEETQYF.

This clonotype occurred a few times. The chain's CDR3 is CASSRTRASLDEQFF. DNA of the CDR3: TGTGCCAGCAGCCGAACCCGGGCTAGCCTGGATGAGCAGTTCTTC. The chain is built from TRBV7-2 and TRBJ2-1, with D possibly being TRBD2 (5 bases). Germline V CDR1 and CDR2: SGHTA, FQGNSA. Trimming removed 5 bases at V and 8 bases at J, with 19 bases between. The CDR3 has 15 residues.

The V and J genes are TRBV15 and TRBJ2-3; 9 nucleotides agree with TRBD1. After removal of 0 bases from V and 8 bases from J, the junction contained 15 bases not matched to a gene. Looked up from germline, CDR1 is LNHNV and CDR2 is YYDKDF (reference sequence). The CDR3 spans 18 residues. CDR3 sequence: CATSRDLTAQGARITQYF. CDR3 coding DNA: TGTGCCACCAGCAGAGATTTGACGGCACAGGGGGCAAGGATTACGCAGTATTTT.

This clonotype was counted only a few times. V usage is TRBV20-1 and J usage is TRBJ2-1; a possible D gene is TRBD1 (6 bases). CDR1 DFQATT and CDR2 SNEGSKA come from the germline V gene (reference sequence). This CDR3 comprises 14 residues. V was clipped by 5 bases and J by 6 bases, with 17 bases between them. The CDR3 nucleotides read TGCAGTGCTCCGTCGGCATTGGGGGCCAATGAGCAGTTCTTC. The encoded protein is CSAPSALGANEQFF.

This clonotype has a handful of counts. The chain combines TRBV5-1 with TRBJ1-2; D call uncertain. Germline V gives CDR1 SGHRS, CDR2 YFSETQ. Trimming pared 3 bases from V and 3 bases from J, leaving 9 bases between. CDR3 size: 13 residues. CDR3 in amino acids: CASSSQDYYGYTF. The CDR3 DNA reads TGCGCCAGCAGCTCGCAGGACTACTATGGCTACACCTTC.

This clonotype appeared a few times. V and J are TRBV7-2 and TRBJ2-1; the D gene is possibly TRBD2 (6 bases). Germline assignment: CDR1 SGHTA and CDR2 FQGNSA. The CDR3 is 17 residues long. V was pared by 7 bases and J by 1 base, with 20 bases between. The DNA for the CDR3 is TGTGCCAGCACCAGATTCGGGGGTAAAGGGTCCTACAATGAGCAGTTCTTC. Its protein product is CASTRFGGKGSYNEQFF.

The V call is TRBV7-9, the J call TRBJ2-2, with 11 positions matching TRBD2. This CDR3 comprises 16 residues. V lost 2 bases and J lost 6; bases outside the gene matches: 5. Germline V gene sequence: CDR1 SEHNR, CDR2 FQNEAQ (reference sequence). CDR3 sequence: CASSLMVGLAAGELFF. The CDR3 nucleotides are TGTGCCAGCAGCTTAATGGTGGGACTAGCGGCCGGGGAGCTGTTTTTT.

This clonotype was seen a few times. The genes are TRBV20-1 and TRBJ1-5; weak D call: TRBD1 (5 bases). Trimming cost V 2 bases and J 4 bases, with 6 bases left between them. Germline V gene data show CDR1 as DFQATT and CDR2 as SNEGSKA (reference sequence). This CDR3 contains 12 residues. The CDR3 region has the DNA TGCAGTGCTAGAAAGGGGAATCAGCCCCAGCATTTT. Translation: CSARKGNQPQHF.

This clonotype was seen repeatedly, ten times or more. The genes are TRBV13 and TRBJ1-2, with 7 bases that match TRBD1. The ends lost 2 bases at V and 1 base at J; junction bases unmatched: 1. This CDR3 spans 14 amino acids. Germline V CDR1 and CDR2: PRHDT, FYEKMQ (reference sequence). CDR3 in amino acids: CASSLPGGNYGYTF. The CDR3 coding sequence is TGTGCCAGCAGCTTACCAGGGGGTAACTATGGCTACACCTTC.

A few counts support this clonotype. V gene TRBV11-1 combines with J gene TRBJ2-5; D might be TRBD1 (6 bases). Germline lookup yields CDR1 SGHAT and CDR2 FQDESV (reference sequence). The CDR3 extends over 15 amino acids. Deletions cut 3 bases from V and 9 bases from J, with 20 bases between. The CDR3 nucleotides are TGTGCCAGCAGCTTTGAGGGAAGGGGCCCAGGGGCCCAGTACTTC. Its translation: CASSFEGRGPGAQYF.

This clonotype turned up a few times. J is TRBJ1-5 and V is TRBV7-2; D is perhaps TRBD1 (6 bases). Germline V gives CDR1 SGHTA, CDR2 FQGNSA. The CDR3 has 15 amino acids. The V end lost 4 bases, the J end lost 9 bases, and 19 bases lay between the germline ends. The DNA of the CDR3 is TGTGCCAGCAGCTCGGGGACGGGGGCCTGGGGGCCCCAGCATTTT. It specifies CASSSGTGAWGPQHF.

This clonotype was detected only a few times. The chain is built from TRBV10-3 and TRBJ2-3; TRBD1 aligns across 7 bases. The CDR3 is 15 residues long. The germline gives CDR1 ENHRY, CDR2 SYGVKD. With 0 bases clipped from V and 3 bases from J, the junction kept 3 bases outside the gene matches. The CDR3 here is CAISESEGATDTQYF. CDR3 nucleotides: TGTGCCATCAGTGAGTCCGAGGGGGCAACAGATACGCAGTATTTT.

The chain is built from TRBV20-1 and TRBJ2-7; 9 bases fit TRBD1. V was clipped by 5 bases and J by 1 base; unmatched bases: 6. The CDR3 is 14 amino acids. Germline V gene sequence: CDR1 DFQATT, CDR2 SNEGSKA (reference sequence). In nucleotides, the CDR3 is TGCAGTGCTCGCTACGGGACAGGGTCCTACGAGCAGTACTTC. Translated, it gives CSARYGTGSYEQYF.

This clonotype came up once. V usage is TRBV12-3 or TRBV12-4 and J usage is TRBJ2-1; 7 bases are shared with TRBD2. The CDR3 totals 15 residues. J lost 2 bases, V lost 6 bases, and 7 bases had no gene match. DNA of the CDR3: TGTGCCAGCAGCCCCCGGGACTACCCCTACAATGAGCAGTTCTTC. Its translation: CASSPRDYPYNEQFF.

The chain joins TRBV5-1 to TRBJ2-4; TRBD2 aligns across 10 bases. Near its end, the DNA agrees better with TRBJ2-7, so the J call may be wrong. The CDR3 totals 16 residues. From germline, CDR1 is SGHRS and CDR2 YFSETQ. The CDR3 is CASSLETSGPTYEQYF. The CDR3 bases are TGCGCCAGCAGCTTGGAGACTAGCGGGCCGACCTACGAGCAGTACTTC.

V is TRBV20-1 and J is TRBJ2-5; 9 bases line up with TRBD1. Judging by the DNA end, TRBJ2-7 fits better; the J call may be wrong. Germline CDR1 and CDR2: DFQATT and SNEGSKA (reference sequence). CDR3 length equals 12 residues. The CDR3 region is CSLQGARDEQYF. DNA for the CDR3: TGCAGCTTACAGGGGGCTCGAGACGAGCAGTACTTC.

The V and J genes are TRBV7-2 and TRBJ2-5; 10 bases are a match to TRBD2. The germline V gene encodes CDR1 SGHTA and CDR2 FQGNSA. This CDR3 spans 17 amino acids. Trimming took 3 bases from V and 4 from J; bases not matched to a gene: 11. The CDR3 region has the DNA TGTGCCAGCAGCTTCGGGATTAGCGGGGGGCCCCTAGAGACCCAGTACTTC. Protein product: CASSFGISGGPLETQYF.

About this clonotype itself: A much larger clone is a single base away; this may be a read error. V and J are TRBV7-3 and TRBJ2-4, with D possibly being TRBD2 (6 bases). Germline V lookup: CDR1 SGHTA, CDR2 FQGTGA. The CDR3 is made up of 14 amino acids. The CDR3 DNA reads TGTGCCAGCAGCTCAGCACTAGCCAAAAACATTCGGTACTTC. The encoded protein is CASSSALAKNIRYF.

The chain couples TRBV7-8 to TRBJ1-5, with 7 bases lining up with TRBD1. CDR1 is SGHVS and CDR2 is FQNEAQ in the germline V gene. The CDR3 is made up of 17 amino acids. The V gene end was trimmed by 5 bases and the J gene end by 3 bases; junction bases not matched to a gene: 13. Written as DNA, the CDR3 is TGTGCCAGCAGCCGTCCCCCCCGACAGGGTTTCAATCAGCCCCAGCATTTT. It is translated as CASSRPPRQGFNQPQHF.

This clonotype has a handful of counts. This sequence joins TRBV7-3 and TRBJ1-6; 10 bases are shared with TRBD1. The CDR3 has 15 residues. Germline V gene lookup returns CDR1 SGHTA and CDR2 FQGTGA. V shed 1 base, J shed 7 bases, and the junction held 1 base outside the gene matches. The CDR3 loop reads CASSLMGQGNSPLHF. The CDR3 nucleotides are TGTGCCAGCAGCTTAATGGGACAGGGGAATTCACCCCTCCACTTT.

This chain links TRBV27 with TRBJ2-1, with D possibly TRBD1 on 6 matching bases. V lost 4 bases, J lost 12 bases, and 25 bases lay in between. Germline assignment: CDR1 MNHEY and CDR2 SMNVEV (reference sequence). The CDR3 totals 16 residues. This CDR3 is CASSSPRDNVSGRQFF. The CDR3 DNA follows: TGTGCCAGCAGTTCCCCCCGGGACAATGTGTCGGGTAGGCAGTTCTTC.